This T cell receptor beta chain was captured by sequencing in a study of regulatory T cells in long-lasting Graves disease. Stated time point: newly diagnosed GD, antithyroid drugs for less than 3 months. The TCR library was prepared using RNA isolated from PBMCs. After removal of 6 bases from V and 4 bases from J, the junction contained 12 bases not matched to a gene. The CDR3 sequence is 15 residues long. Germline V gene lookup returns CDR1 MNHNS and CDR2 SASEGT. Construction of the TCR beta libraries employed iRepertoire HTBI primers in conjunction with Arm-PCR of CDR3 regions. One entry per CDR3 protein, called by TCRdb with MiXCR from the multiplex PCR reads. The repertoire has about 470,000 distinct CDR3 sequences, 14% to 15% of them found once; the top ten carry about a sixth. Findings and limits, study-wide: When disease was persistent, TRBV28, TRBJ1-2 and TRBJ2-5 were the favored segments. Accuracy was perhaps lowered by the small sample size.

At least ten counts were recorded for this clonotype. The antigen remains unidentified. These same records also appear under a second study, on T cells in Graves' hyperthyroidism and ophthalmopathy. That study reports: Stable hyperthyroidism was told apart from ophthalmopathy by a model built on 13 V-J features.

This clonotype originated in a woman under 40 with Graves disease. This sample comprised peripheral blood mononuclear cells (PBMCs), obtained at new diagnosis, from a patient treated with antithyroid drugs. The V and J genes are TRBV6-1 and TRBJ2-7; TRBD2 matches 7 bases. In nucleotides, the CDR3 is TGTGCCAGCAGAGCGGGGTCCCCGGGGCGATACGAGCAGTACTTC. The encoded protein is CASRAGSPGRYEQYF.